Listed below are T cell receptor beta chains from one sample, sequenced in a study of OX40 agonist ivuxolimab in advanced cancers. Clones were sequenced by immunoSEQ multiplex PCR, and TCRdb holds only the in-frame ones, with some missing. Of more than 30,000 clones in the sample, over 85% were seen once. This material consisted of CD4+ or CD8+ T cells sorted from blood, taken in a trial of the OX40 agonist ivuxolimab. The receptors shown here come from an adult with an advanced solid tumor such as melanoma, head and neck, liver or kidney cancer. The CDR3 runs from the conserved cysteine through the conserved F or W. The order of the fields is D gene, J gene, V gene, CDR3 DNA, CDR3 protein. A D gene is named only where the DNA matches it firmly.

NA	TRBJ2-3	TRBV14	TGTGCCAGCAGCCTAGGGGGGACCCGCACAGATACGCAGTATTTT	CASSLGGTRTDTQYF
NA	TRBJ2-5	TRBV27	TGTGCCAGCAGTTTTGACCGGGGCGGCGAAGAGACCCAGTACTTC	CASSFDRGGEETQYF
NA	TRBJ1-6	TRBV4-2	TGTGCCAGCAGTACGAACAGGGCTTCGGATTCACCCCTCCACTTT	CASSTNRASDSPLHF
NA	TRBJ2-3	TRBV7-2	TGTGCCAGCAGCTCCCGGAGGACAGATACGCAGTATTTT	CASSSRRTDTQYF
NA	TRBJ1-2	TRBV6-1	TGTGCCAGCAGTGAAGCACCCGGACTCTCCTATGGCTACACCTTC	CASSEAPGLSYGYTF
NA	TRBJ1-2	TRBV30	TGTGCCTGGAGTGGACCCGGTCGGAGGTCCTATGGCTACACCTTC	CAWSGPGRRSYGYTF
TRBD1	TRBJ2-7	TRBV4-1	TGCGCCAGCAGACAAACAGTGACAGGGATCGAGCAGTACTTC	CASRQTVTGIEQYF
TRBD1	TRBJ2-5	TRBV30	TGTGCCTGGAGTCTTGGACAGGGGGTCGGAGAGACCCAGTACTTC	CAWSLGQGVGETQYF
NA	TRBJ2-5	TRBV5-1	TGCGCCAGCAGCTTGTTGCTAGCGCAAGAGACCCAGTACTTC	CASSLLLAQETQYF
NA	TRBJ1-2	TRBV2	TGTGCCAGCAGTGAAGCGCTTCGGGGGGCTGATGGCTACACCTTC	CASSEALRGADGYTF
NA	TRBJ2-6	TRBV7-2	TGTGCCAGCAGCTTAGCCCGGATAGCTGGGGCCAACGTCCTGACTTTC	CASSLARIAGANVLTF
NA	TRBJ2-5	TRBV6-6	TGTGCCAGCAGTACTACTAGGGCGTGGGAGACCCAGTACTTC	CASSTTRAWETQYF
NA	TRBJ1-1	TRBV27	TGTGCCAGCAGTCGGCCCGTGGGGCTGGGGTCTGAAGCTTTCTTT	CASSRPVGLGSEAFF